The entry below gives a single T cell receptor (beta chain) sequence along with its context. The sample contains more than one DNA sequence encoding this CDR3. These data originate in a study of control samples from healthy donors and cancer patients. Deletions cut 2 bases from V and 7 bases from J, with 12 bases between. The CDR3 sequence is 14 residues long. In germline, CDR1 is MNHEY, CDR2 SMNVEV (reference sequence). Repertoires were generated with immunoSEQ multiplex PCR, while TCRdb's copy carries only in-frame clones and drops some. The sample yields some 150,000 clones, 85% to 95% seen once. The chain combines TRBV27 with TRBJ1-5, with D maybe TRBD1 (6 bases). Sequenced material: blood. The sequence was collected from a man aged 35 to 55 in good health. Here the CDR3 DNA reads TGTGCCAGCAGTTTACGGAGGGGGGGGCAGCCCCAGCATTTT. Translating gives CASSLRRGGQPQHF.